Described below is a single T cell receptor beta chain sequence and its context. Its cognate antigen is unknown. TCRdb recomputed calls from the reads with MiXCR, one row per CDR3 protein. There are 150,000 to 200,000 distinct CDR3 sequences in the sample; about 28% occur only once, and 31% lies in the top ten. The data derive from a study of T cell repertoires in cytomegalovirus infection. Study summary: CMV infection and matching HLA type were both indicated by public TCR beta signatures. General study findings and limits: It was HLA-C-restricted CMV-specific TCR beta clonotypes that dominated the response ex vivo. Accumulated public TCR beta family frequency recognized individuals carrying CMV together with the relevant HLA.

Between the trimmed V and J ends, which lost 8 bases and 7 bases, there was a span of 17 bases. CDR3 size: 13 residues. The rearrangement links TRBV12-3 or TRBV12-4 to TRBJ1-2; D may be TRBD1 (6 bases). What was sequenced was PBMCs. This clonotype was obtained from a human donor in good health (CMV status not recorded). Some clones in this sample may be carry-over from other donors' samples. CDR3 sequence reads: CASGRGGQGGYTF. The CDR3, as DNA: TGTGCCAGCGGTAGGGGGGGGCAAGGTGGCTACACCTTC.